This TCR beta chain was sequenced during a study of T-cell reconstitution after alpha-beta-depleted transplantation in children. Per germline, CDR1 SEHNR and CDR2 FQNEAQ (reference sequence). The CDR3 contains 12 residues. V dropped 2 bases and J dropped 6 bases, with 4 bases sitting between them. This clonotype has ten or more counts. Its antigen is not known. TCRbeta library construction was performed incorporating unique molecular identifiers. TCRdb re-derived calls from the PCR reads in MiXCR, one entry per CDR3 protein. The sample has 73,000 or so distinct CDR3 sequences, around 4.7% seen once; the top ten hold approximately 20%. Study-wide findings and caveats: By about two months after transplant, alpha-beta T cells reportedly arose from several hundred graft clones that had expanded. It was surviving recipient T cells and thymic progenitors that gave some patients high TCRbeta diversity at day 60.

This specimen was PBMCs, mostly from graft donor cells, taken 180 days after TCRalphabeta/CD19-depleted stem cell transplant. This clonotype originated in a boy under two years old who had a stem cell transplant for acute myeloid leukemia, so the T cells may come from the graft donor. The chain uses TRBV7-9 and TRBJ2-2; no firm D call. The CDR3 DNA reads TGTGCCAGCAGCTTAACGTCCGGGGAGCTGTTTTTT. This sequence encodes CASSLTSGELFF.